The sequence of this TCR beta chain was determined in a study of blood T cell repertoires in COVID-19. Study-level background: Italy, Spain and the United States were the sources of the convalescent and acute COVID-19 samples. PBMCs, B-cell-depleted T cells, or T cells were the source of the cDNA or gDNA that made up the material.

This clone came up once. Germline V gene lookup returns CDR1 LNHDA and CDR2 SQIVND (reference sequence). V shed 3 bases and J 4 bases; nucleotides not matched to a gene: 5. The CDR3 loop spans 15 amino acids. In the original analysis: Cell counts per sample came from amplifying reference gene primers. Only in-frame clones appear in the TCRdb table, and some are missing; sequencing was by immunoSEQ multiplex PCR. Clone size and V and J calls were adopted from that table, with D and trimming inferred from the DNA. Among some 170,000 clones listed, 82% were seen once. The sequence was collected from a woman aged 70 to 79 with acute or convalescent COVID-19. V usage is TRBV19 and J usage is TRBJ1-4; the match to TRBD1 covers 7 bases. Input material: peripheral blood. The CDR3 coding sequence is TGTGCCAGTAGTATTACAGGGGCATTTAATGAAAAACTGTTTTTT. Amino acid sequence: CASSITGAFNEKLFF.